This TCR beta chain comes out of a study of Graves' ophthalmopathy and Graves' hyperthyroidism. CDR3 length: 15 amino acids. V lost 4 bases, J lost 5 bases, and 17 bases lay in between. The TCR beta CDR3 regions underwent amplification from RNA transcripts. The first-round RT-PCR employed HTBI primers together with the Qiagen OneStep RT-PCR kit. A multiplex PCR was then performed as the second round. TCRdb passed the multiplex PCR reads through MiXCR, listing each CDR3 protein once. The sample yields about 1.1 million distinct CDR3 sequences, about 40% seen once. The sequence came from an adult man with Graves' hyperthyroidism. Sequencing was performed on peripheral blood or thyroid tissue (not recorded which). The chain recombines TRBV12-3 or TRBV12-4 with TRBJ2-5, with a possible D match to TRBD2 (5 bases). CDR3 protein: CASSSRRGMGETQYF. CDR3 DNA sequence: TGTGCCAGCAGTTCGCGACGGGGTATGGGTGAGACCCAGTACTTC.